This entry is about one T cell receptor beta chain. The antigen is unknown. This sample was included in a study of cytomegalovirus exposure and HLA in healthy donors. The germline CDR1 and CDR2 sequences are LNHDA and SQIVND (reference sequence). V dropped 7 bases and J dropped 1; count of bases not matched to a gene: 5. CDR3 size: 15 residues. Study conclusions and caveats: Reportedly, fewer N-insertions than the roughly 700-donor mean appeared in an Asian-associated ancestry cluster in a later analysis.

PCR involved 60 Vbeta and 13 Jbeta primers. Some clones are missing from TCRdb's copy, which holds only in-frame ones; the method was immunoSEQ multiplex PCR. The sample has under 200,000 clones, approximately 84% seen once. The receptor comes from a woman aged 40 to 50 in good health and CMV-seropositive. The chain has TRBV19 and TRBJ2-2, with TRBD1 matching over 8 bases. Sequenced material: PBMCs. CDR3 loop: CASKIDRGNTGELFF. CDR3 nucleotides: TGTGCCAGTAAAATAGACAGGGGGAACACCGGGGAGCTGTTTTTT.